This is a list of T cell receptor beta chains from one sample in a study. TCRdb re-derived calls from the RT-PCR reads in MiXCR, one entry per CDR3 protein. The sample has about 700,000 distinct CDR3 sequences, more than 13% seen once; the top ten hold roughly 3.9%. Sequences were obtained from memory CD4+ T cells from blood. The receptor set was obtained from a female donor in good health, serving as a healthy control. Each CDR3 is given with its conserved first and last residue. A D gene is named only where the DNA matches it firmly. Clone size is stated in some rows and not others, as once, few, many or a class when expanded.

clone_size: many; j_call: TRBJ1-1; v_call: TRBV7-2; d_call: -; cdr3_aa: CASSLSSGKAFF; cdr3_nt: TGTGCCAGCAGCTTATCCTCCGGGAAAGCTTTCTTT
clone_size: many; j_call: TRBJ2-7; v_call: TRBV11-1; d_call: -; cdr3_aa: CASSPRRDSYEQYF; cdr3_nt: TGTGCCAGCAGCCCCCGCCGGGACTCCTACGAGCAGTACTTC
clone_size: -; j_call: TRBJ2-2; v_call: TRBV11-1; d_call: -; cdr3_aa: CASSLMGRAPAGELFF; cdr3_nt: TGTGCCAGCAGCTTAATGGGCCGAGCACCGGCCGGGGAGCTGTTTTTT
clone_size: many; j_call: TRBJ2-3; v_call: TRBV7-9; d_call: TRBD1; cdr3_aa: CASSSGDRVADTQYF; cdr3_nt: TGTGCCAGCAGCTCCGGTGACAGGGTAGCGGATACGCAGTATTTT
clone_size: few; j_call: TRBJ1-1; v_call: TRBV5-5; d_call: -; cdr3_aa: CASSHRQEAFF; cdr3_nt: TGTGCCAGCAGTCATCGACAGGAAGCTTTCTTT
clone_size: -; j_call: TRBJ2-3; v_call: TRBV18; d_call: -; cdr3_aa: CASSPTTRATDTQYF; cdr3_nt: TGTGCCAGCTCACCTACTACAAGGGCCACAGATACGCAGTATTTT
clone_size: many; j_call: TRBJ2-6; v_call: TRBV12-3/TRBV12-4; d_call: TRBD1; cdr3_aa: CASSVSWTGGSGANVLTF; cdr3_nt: TGTGCCAGCAGTGTCTCTTGGACAGGGGGCTCTGGGGCCAACGTCCTGACTTTC
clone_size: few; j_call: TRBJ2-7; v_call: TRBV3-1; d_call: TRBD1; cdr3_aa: CASSRTGSEQYF; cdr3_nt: TGTGCCAGCAGCCGGACAGGGAGCGAGCAGTACTTC
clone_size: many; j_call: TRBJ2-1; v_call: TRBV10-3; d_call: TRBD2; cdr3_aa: CAIGASGDNEQFF; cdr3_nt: TGTGCCATCGGCGCTAGCGGGGACAATGAGCAGTTCTTC
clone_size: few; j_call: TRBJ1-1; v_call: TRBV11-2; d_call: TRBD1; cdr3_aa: CASSSGQAANTEAFF; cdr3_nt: TGTGCCAGCAGCTCCGGACAGGCGGCGAACACTGAAGCTTTCTTT
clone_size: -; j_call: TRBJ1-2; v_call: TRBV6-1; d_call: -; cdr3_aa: CASSTQLQGSAYGYTF; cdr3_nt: TGTGCCAGCAGCACCCAACTACAGGGTTCTGCGTATGGCTACACCTTC
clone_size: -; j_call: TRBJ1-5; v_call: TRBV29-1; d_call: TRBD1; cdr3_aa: CSVGVQGDQPQHF; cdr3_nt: TGCAGCGTTGGGGTTCAGGGGGATCAGCCCCAGCATTTT
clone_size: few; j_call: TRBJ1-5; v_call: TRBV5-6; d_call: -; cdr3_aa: CASSSLHSNQPQHF; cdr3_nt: TGTGCCAGCAGCTCCCTGCATAGCAATCAGCCCCAGCATTTT
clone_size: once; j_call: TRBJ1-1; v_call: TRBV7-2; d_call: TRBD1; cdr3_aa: CASRSQGGRTEAFF; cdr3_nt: TGTGCCAGCCGTAGTCAGGGGGGTCGTACTGAAGCTTTCTTT
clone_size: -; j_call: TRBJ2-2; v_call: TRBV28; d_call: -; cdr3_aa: CASSLAPIRTGELFF; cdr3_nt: TGTGCCAGCAGCCTTGCCCCGATCCGGACCGGGGAGCTGTTTTTT
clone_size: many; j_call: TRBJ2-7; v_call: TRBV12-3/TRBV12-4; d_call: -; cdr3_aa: CASSLSGTYEQYF; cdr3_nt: TGTGCCAGCAGCTTGTCGGGGACCTACGAGCAGTACTTC
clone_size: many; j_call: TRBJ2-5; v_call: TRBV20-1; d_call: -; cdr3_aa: CSAPDSRGIQETQYF; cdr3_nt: TGCAGTGCCCCGGATAGCAGGGGAATCCAAGAGACCCAGTACTTC
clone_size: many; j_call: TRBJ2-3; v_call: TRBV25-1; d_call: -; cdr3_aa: CASSELSDGTDTQYF; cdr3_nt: TGTGCCAGCAGTGAATTGAGCGATGGCACAGATACGCAGTATTTT
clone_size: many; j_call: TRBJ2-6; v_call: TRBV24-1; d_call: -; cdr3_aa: CATSDRGNSGANVLTF; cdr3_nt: TGTGCCACCAGTGACCGAGGGAACTCTGGGGCCAACGTCCTGACTTTC
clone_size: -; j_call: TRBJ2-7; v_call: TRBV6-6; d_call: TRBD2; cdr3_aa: CASSSGLAGVLISYEQYF; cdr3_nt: TGTGCCAGCAGTTCGGGACTAGCGGGAGTCCTTATCTCCTACGAGCAGTACTTC
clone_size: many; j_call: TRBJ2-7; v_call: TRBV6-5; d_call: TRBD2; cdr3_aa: CASTDTGTSGRTITYEQYF; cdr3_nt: TGTGCCAGCACTGATACCGGGACTAGCGGGAGGACTATTACCTACGAGCAGTACTTC
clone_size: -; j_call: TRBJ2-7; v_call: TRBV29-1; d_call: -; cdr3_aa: CSFRGSYEQYF; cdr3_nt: TGCAGCTTCCGGGGTAGCTACGAGCAGTACTTC
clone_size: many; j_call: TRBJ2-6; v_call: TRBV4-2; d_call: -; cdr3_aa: CASSQARQAGANVLTF; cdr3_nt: TGTGCCAGCAGCCAAGCCCGACAGGCTGGGGCCAACGTCCTGACTTTC
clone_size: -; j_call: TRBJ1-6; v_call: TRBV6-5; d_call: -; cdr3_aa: CASSAGFNSPLHF; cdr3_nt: TGTGCCAGCAGCGCAGGGTTCAATTCACCCCTCCACTTT
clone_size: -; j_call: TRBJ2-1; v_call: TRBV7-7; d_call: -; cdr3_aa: CASSLSPTHNEQFF; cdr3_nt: TGTGCCAGCAGCCTTTCACCTACCCACAATGAGCAGTTCTTC
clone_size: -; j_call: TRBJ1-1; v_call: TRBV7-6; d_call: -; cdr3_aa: CASSFQWSTEAFF; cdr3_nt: TGTGCCAGCAGCTTTCAGTGGAGCACTGAAGCTTTCTTT
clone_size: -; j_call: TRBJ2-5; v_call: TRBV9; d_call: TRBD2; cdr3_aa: CASSVGSGGAGILETQYF; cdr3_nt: TGTGCCAGCAGCGTAGGGAGCGGGGGGGCCGGAATACTAGAGACCCAGTACTTC
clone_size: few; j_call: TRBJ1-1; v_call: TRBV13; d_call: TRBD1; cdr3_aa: CASSIRQGRWNTEAFF; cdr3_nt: TGTGCCAGCAGCATCAGACAGGGACGTTGGAACACTGAAGCTTTCTTT
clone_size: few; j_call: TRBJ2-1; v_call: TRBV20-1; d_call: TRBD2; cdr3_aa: CSARDRRRELANEQFF; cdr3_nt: TGCAGTGCTAGAGATAGAAGGCGGGAGCTCGCAAATGAGCAGTTCTTC
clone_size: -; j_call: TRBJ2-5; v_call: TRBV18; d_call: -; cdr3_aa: CASSPRPETQYF; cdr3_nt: TGTGCCAGCTCACCACGCCCAGAGACCCAGTACTTC
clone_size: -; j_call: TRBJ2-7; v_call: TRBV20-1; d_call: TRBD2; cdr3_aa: CSASLLAGGPYEQYF; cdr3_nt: TGCAGTGCTAGCCTTCTAGCGGGAGGGCCTTACGAGCAGTACTTC
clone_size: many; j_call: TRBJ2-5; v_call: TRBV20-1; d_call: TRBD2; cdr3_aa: CSARGTSGGETQYF; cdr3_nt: TGCAGTGCTAGAGGGACTAGCGGAGGAGAGACCCAGTACTTC